These T cell receptor beta chains were read from a single sample in a study of T cell repertoires in cytomegalovirus infection. MiXCR, applied by TCRdb to the reads, yields one record per CDR3 protein. Among some 300,000 distinct CDR3 sequences listed, 9.6% were seen once. Source material: PBMCs. All receptors derive from a human donor in good health (CMV status not recorded). Some clones in this sample may be carry-over from other donors' samples. Both conserved end residues are part of each CDR3. A D gene is named only where the DNA matches it firmly. Some rows mark clone size as missing; the rest say once, few, many or name a class of expanded clone.

j_call: TRBJ2-2; d_call: .; v_call: TRBV5-1; clone_size: many; cdr3_aa: CASSLVWQKNTGELFF; cdr3_nt: TGCGCCAGCAGCTTGGTGTGGCAGAAGAACACCGGGGAGCTGTTTTTT
j_call: TRBJ2-1; d_call: .; v_call: TRBV7-8; clone_size: many; cdr3_aa: CASSLSEYNEQFF; cdr3_nt: TGTGCCAGCAGCTTATCGGAATACAATGAGCAGTTCTTC
j_call: TRBJ1-1; d_call: .; v_call: TRBV28; clone_size: many; cdr3_aa: CASSLGQTPAFF; cdr3_nt: TGTGCCAGCAGTTTAGGACAGACTCCAGCTTTCTTT
j_call: TRBJ2-1; d_call: .; v_call: TRBV24-1; clone_size: .; cdr3_aa: CATSDLGRGNEQFF; cdr3_nt: TGTGCCACCAGTGACCTCGGGCGGGGCAATGAGCAGTTCTTC
j_call: TRBJ1-1; d_call: .; v_call: TRBV2; clone_size: few; cdr3_aa: CASIPSTSQAFF; cdr3_nt: TGTGCCAGCATCCCCTCTACGAGCCAAGCTTTCTTT
j_call: TRBJ2-1; d_call: TRBD2; v_call: TRBV20-1; clone_size: .; cdr3_aa: CSAEAGTAYNEQFF; cdr3_nt: TGCAGTGCTGAAGCGGGGACTGCCTACAATGAGCAGTTCTTC
j_call: TRBJ2-1; d_call: TRBD1; v_call: TRBV6-1; clone_size: many; cdr3_aa: CASSDRDRGKFF; cdr3_nt: TGTGCCAGCAGTGACCGAGACAGGGGGAAGTTCTTC
j_call: TRBJ2-5; d_call: .; v_call: TRBV7-9; clone_size: many; cdr3_aa: CASSLGREQETQYF; cdr3_nt: TGTGCCAGCAGCTTAGGGAGGGAACAAGAGACCCAGTACTTC
j_call: TRBJ2-3; d_call: TRBD2; v_call: TRBV7-2; clone_size: many; cdr3_aa: CASSRPRLAGARTDTQYF; cdr3_nt: TGTGCCAGCAGCCGCCCTCGACTAGCGGGGGCTCGCACAGATACGCAGTATTTT
j_call: TRBJ1-2; d_call: .; v_call: TRBV7-9; clone_size: many; cdr3_aa: CASSSTEDNGYTF; cdr3_nt: TGTGCCAGCAGCTCGACTGAAGACAATGGCTACACCTTC
j_call: TRBJ2-5; d_call: TRBD2; v_call: TRBV11-2; clone_size: many; cdr3_aa: CASSAHGTRGETQYF; cdr3_nt: TGTGCCAGCAGCGCACACGGGACTAGGGGAGAGACCCAGTACTTC
j_call: TRBJ1-6; d_call: .; v_call: TRBV29-1; clone_size: .; cdr3_aa: CSVGEGRSSPLHF; cdr3_nt: TGCAGCGTTGGCGAGGGGAGAAGTTCACCCCTCCACTTT
j_call: TRBJ1-6; d_call: .; v_call: TRBV28; clone_size: few; cdr3_aa: CASSPEGRSSPLHF; cdr3_nt: TGTGCCAGCAGTCCTGAGGGACGGTCTTCACCCCTCCACTTT
j_call: TRBJ2-1; d_call: TRBD2; v_call: TRBV20-1; clone_size: many; cdr3_aa: CSAKTSGGAAEQFF; cdr3_nt: TGCAGTGCCAAAACTAGCGGGGGGGCAGCTGAGCAGTTCTTC
j_call: TRBJ2-1; d_call: .; v_call: TRBV7-9; clone_size: .; cdr3_aa: CASSSPTRLGEQFF; cdr3_nt: TGTGCCAGCAGCTCCCCCACGAGGCTGGGTGAGCAGTTCTTC
j_call: TRBJ2-3; d_call: TRBD2; v_call: TRBV7-8; clone_size: many; cdr3_aa: CASSLAGGLAGEYF; cdr3_nt: TGTGCCAGCAGCTTAGCGGGGGGACTAGCGGGGGAATACTTT
j_call: TRBJ2-5; d_call: .; v_call: TRBV24-1; clone_size: .; cdr3_aa: CATSDFTAGPVYQETQYF; cdr3_nt: TGTGCCACCAGTGATTTTACGGCAGGACCCGTTTACCAAGAGACCCAGTACTTC